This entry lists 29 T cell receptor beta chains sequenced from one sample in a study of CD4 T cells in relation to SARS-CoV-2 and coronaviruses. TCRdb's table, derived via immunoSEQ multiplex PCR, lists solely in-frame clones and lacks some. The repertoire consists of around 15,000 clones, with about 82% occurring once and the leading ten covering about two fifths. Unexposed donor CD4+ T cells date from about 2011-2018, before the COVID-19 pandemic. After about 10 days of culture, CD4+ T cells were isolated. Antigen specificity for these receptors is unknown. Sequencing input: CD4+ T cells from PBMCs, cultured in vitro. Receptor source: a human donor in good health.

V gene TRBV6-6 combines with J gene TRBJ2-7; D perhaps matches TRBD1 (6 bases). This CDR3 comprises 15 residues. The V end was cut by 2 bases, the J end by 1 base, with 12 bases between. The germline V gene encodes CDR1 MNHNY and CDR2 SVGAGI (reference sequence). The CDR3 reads CASSYGSGESYEQYF. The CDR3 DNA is TGTGCCAGCAGTTACGGGTCAGGGGAATCCTACGAGCAGTACTTC.

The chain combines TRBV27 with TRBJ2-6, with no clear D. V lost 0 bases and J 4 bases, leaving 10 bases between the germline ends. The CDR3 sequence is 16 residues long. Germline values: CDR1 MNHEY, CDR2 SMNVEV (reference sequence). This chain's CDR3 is CASSLSGGVGANVLTF. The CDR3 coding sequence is TGTGCCAGCAGTTTATCGGGTGGGGTGGGGGCCAACGTCCTGACTTTC.

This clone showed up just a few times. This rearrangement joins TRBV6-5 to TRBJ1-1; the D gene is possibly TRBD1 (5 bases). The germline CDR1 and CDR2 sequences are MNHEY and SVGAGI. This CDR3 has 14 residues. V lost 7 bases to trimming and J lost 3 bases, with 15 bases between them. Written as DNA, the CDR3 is TGTGCCAGCACCACTCGGGGACCCTACACTGAAGCTTTCTTT. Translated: CASTTRGPYTEAFF.

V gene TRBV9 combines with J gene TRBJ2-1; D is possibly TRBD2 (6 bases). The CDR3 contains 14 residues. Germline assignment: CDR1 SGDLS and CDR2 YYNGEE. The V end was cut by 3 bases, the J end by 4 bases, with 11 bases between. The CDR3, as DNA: TGTGCCAGCAGCGACGGGACTCGGTACAATGAGCAGTTCTTC. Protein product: CASSDGTRYNEQFF.

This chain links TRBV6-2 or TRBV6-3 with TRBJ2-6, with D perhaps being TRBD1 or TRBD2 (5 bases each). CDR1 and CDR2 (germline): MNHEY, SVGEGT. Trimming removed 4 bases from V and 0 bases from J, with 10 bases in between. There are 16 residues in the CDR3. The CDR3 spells CASSSGSLSGANVLTF. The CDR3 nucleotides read TGTGCCAGCAGTTCAGGGAGCCTCTCTGGGGCCAACGTCCTGACTTTC.

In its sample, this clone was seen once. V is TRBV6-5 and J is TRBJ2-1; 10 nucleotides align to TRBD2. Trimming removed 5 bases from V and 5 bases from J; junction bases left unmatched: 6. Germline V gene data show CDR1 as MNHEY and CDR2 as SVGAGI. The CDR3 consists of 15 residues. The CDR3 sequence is CASSNGLAVDNEQFF. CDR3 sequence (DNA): TGTGCCAGCAGTAACGGACTAGCGGTAGACAATGAGCAGTTCTTC.

This chain's CDR3 is CASSLEVGETQYF. The CDR3 nucleotides read TGTGCCAGCAGCCTAGAAGTCGGCGAGACCCAGTACTTC. The chain links TRBV7-3 to TRBJ2-5; D not certain. Trimming shortened V by 5 bases and J by 5 bases, and 12 bases separated the two germline ends. This CDR3 is 13 amino acids long. Germline CDR1 and CDR2: SGHTA and FQGTGA.

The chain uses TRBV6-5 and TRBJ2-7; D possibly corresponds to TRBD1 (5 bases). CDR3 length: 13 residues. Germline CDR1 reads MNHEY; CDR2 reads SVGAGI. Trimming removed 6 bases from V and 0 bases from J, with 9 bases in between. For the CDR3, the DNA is TGTGCCAGCAGCAGGGATCGCTCCTACGAGCAGTACTTC. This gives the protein CASSRDRSYEQYF.

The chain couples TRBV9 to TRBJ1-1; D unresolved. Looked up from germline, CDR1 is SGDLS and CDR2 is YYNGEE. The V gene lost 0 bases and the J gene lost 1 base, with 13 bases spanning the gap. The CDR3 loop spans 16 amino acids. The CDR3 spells CASSVAAGTSNTEAFF. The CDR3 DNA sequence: TGTGCCAGCAGCGTAGCTGCGGGCACCTCGAACACTGAAGCTTTCTTT. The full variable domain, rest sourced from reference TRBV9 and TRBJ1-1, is DSGVTQTPKHLITATGQRVTLRCSPRSGDLSVYWYQQSLDQGLQFLIQYYNGEERAKGNILERFSAQQFPDLHSELNLSSLELGDSALYFCASSVAAGTSNTEAFFGQGTRLTVV.

The CDR3 protein is CASSSKQGTNTEAFF. CDR3 coding DNA: TGCGCCAGCAGCTCAAAACAGGGGACTAACACTGAAGCTTTCTTT. The chain couples TRBV10-2 to TRBJ1-1, with 7 bases fitting TRBD1. V lost 6 bases to trimming and J lost 2 bases; unmatched junction nucleotides: 9. This CDR3 contains 15 residues. Germline V gene sequence: CDR1 WSHSY, CDR2 SAAADI.

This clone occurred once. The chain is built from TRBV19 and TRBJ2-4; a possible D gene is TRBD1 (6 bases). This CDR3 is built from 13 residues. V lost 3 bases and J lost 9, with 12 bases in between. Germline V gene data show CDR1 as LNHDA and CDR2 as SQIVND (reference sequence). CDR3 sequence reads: CASSIRDNRIQYF. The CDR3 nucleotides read TGTGCCAGTAGTATCCGGGACAATCGCATTCAGTACTTC. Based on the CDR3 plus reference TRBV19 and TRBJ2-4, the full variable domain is DGGITQSPKYLFRKEGQNVTLSCEQNLNHDAMYWYRQDPGQGLRLIYYSQIVNDFQKGDIAEGYSVSREKKESFPLTVTSAQKNPTAFYLCASSIRDNRIQYFGAGTRLSVL.

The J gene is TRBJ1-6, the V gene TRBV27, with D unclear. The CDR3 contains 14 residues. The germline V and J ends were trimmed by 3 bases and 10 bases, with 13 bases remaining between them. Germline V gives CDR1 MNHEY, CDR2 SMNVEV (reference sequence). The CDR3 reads CASSFRYSDSPLHF. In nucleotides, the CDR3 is TGTGCCAGCAGTTTCCGCTACAGTGACTCACCCCTCCACTTT.

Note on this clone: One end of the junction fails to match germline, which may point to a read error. The CDR3 loop reads CASQTLGGPRAF. The CDR3 coding sequence is TGTGCCAGCCAAACCCTCGGCGGGCCCAGGGCCTTC. The chain links TRBV28 to TRBJ2-7, with D possibly being TRBD1 or TRBD2 (5 bases each). Germline V lookup: CDR1 MDHEN, CDR2 SYDVKM. CDR3 length: 12 amino acids. Variable domain in full (rest from reference TRBV28 and TRBJ2-7): DVKVTQSSRYLVKRTGEKVFLECVQDMDHENMFWYRQDPGLGLRLIYFSYDVKMKEKGDIPEGYSVSREKKERFSLILESASTNQTSMYLCASQTLGGPRAFGPGTRLTVT.

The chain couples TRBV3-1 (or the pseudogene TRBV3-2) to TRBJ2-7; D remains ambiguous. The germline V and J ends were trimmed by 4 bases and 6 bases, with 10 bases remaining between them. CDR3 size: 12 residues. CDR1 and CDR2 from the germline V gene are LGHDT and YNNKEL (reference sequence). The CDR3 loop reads CASSLPLGEQYF. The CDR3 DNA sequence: TGTGCCAGCAGCCTCCCCCTTGGCGAGCAGTACTTC.

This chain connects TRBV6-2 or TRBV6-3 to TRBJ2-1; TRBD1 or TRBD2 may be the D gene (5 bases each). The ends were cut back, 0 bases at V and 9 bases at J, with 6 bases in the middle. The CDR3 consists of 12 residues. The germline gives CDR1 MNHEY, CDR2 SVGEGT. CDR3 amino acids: CASSYSGTEQFF. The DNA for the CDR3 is TGTGCCAGCAGTTACTCAGGGACTGAGCAGTTCTTC.

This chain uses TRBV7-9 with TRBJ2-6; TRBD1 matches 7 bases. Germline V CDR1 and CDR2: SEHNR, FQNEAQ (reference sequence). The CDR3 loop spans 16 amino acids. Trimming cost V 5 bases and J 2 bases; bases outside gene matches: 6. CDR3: CASSGYRGTGANVLTF. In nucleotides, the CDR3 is TGTGCCAGCAGCGGTTACAGGGGAACTGGGGCCAACGTCCTGACTTTC.

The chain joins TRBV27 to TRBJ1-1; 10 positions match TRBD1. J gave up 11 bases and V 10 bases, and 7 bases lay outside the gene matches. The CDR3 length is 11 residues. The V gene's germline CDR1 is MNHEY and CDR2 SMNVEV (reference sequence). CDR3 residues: CATLDRGGAFF. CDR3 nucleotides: TGTGCCACCTTGGACAGGGGGGGGGCTTTCTTT.

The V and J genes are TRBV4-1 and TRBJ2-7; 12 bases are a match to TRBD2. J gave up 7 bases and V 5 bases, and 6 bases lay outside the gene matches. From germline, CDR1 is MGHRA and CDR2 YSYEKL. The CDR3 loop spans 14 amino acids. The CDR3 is CASSKTGLAGEQYF. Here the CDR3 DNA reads TGCGCCAGCAGCAAAACCGGACTAGCGGGGGAGCAGTACTTC.

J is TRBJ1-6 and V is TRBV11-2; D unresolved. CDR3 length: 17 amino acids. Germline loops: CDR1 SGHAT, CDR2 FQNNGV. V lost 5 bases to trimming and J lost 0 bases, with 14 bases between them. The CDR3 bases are TGTGCCAGCAGCCCCATGGTTTCTAGCTCCTATAATTCACCCCTCCACTTT. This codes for CASSPMVSSSYNSPLHF.

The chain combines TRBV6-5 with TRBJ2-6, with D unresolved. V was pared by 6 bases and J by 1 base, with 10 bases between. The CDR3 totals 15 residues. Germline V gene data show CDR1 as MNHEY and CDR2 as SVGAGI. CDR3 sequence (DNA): TGTGCCAGCAGCCTCGACGAGTCTGGGGCCAACGTCCTGACTTTC. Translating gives CASSLDESGANVLTF.

The CDR3 nucleotides are TGTGCCAGCCATGGCGGGCGGGGCACAGATACGCAGTATTTT. The encoded protein is CASHGGRGTDTQYF. The chain has TRBV3-1 (or the pseudogene TRBV3-2) and TRBJ2-3; possibly TRBD2 for D (5 bases). From germline, CDR1 is LGHDT and CDR2 YNNKEL (reference sequence). The CDR3 has 14 residues. V gave up 8 bases and J gave up 1 base, with 13 bases separating them.

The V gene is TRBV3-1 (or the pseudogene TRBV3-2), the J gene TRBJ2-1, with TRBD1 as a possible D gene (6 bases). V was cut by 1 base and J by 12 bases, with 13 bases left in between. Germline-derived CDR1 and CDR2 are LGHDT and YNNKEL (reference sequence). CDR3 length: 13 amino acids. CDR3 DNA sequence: TGTGCCAGCAGCCAAGCGGGGACAACGGGGCAGTTCTTC. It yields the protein CASSQAGTTGQFF.

The CDR3 loop reads CASSPGRASREQYF. CDR3 DNA sequence: TGTGCCAGCAGCCCAGGCAGGGCTAGCCGCGAGCAGTACTTC. The V call is TRBV7-2, the J call TRBJ2-7, with D perhaps TRBD1 or TRBD2 (5 bases each). The CDR3 totals 14 residues. V was clipped by 5 bases and J by 6 bases, with 17 bases between them. Germline loops: CDR1 SGHTA, CDR2 FQGNSA.

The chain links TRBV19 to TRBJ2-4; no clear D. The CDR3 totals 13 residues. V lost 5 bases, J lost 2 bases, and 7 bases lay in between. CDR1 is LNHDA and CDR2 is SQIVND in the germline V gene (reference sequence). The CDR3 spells CASSPTTKNIQYF. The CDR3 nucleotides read TGTGCCAGTAGTCCAACAACCAAAAACATTCAGTACTTC.

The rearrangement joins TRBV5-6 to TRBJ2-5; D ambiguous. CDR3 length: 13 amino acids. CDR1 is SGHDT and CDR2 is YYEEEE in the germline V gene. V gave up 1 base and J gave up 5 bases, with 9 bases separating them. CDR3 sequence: CASSLRTRETQYF. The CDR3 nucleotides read TGTGCCAGCAGCTTGAGGACGCGGGAGACCCAGTACTTC.

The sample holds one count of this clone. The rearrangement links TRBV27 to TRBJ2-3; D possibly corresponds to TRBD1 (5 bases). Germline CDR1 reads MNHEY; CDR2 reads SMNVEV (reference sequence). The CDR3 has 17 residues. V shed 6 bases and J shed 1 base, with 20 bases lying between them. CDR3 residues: CASSPTPPGSGTDTQYF. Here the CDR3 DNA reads TGTGCCAGCAGCCCAACCCCCCCAGGGTCTGGCACAGATACGCAGTATTTT.

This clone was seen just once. The CDR3 DNA sequence: TGTGCCAGCAGCAAACGAGGGACTAGCGGGAGCTCCTACGAGCAGTACTTC. This sequence encodes CASSKRGTSGSSYEQYF. V is TRBV21-1 and J is TRBJ2-7; TRBD2, the D gene given by the table, was not confirmed from the DNA. TRBV21-1 is assigned pseudogene status. The CDR3 sequence is 17 residues long.

CDR3 loop: CASSEVRGQGGYTF. The CDR3 region has the DNA TGTGCCAGCAGTGAAGTTAGGGGGCAGGGTGGCTACACCTTC. The chain links TRBV6-1 to TRBJ1-2; TRBD1 matches 7 bases. CDR1 and CDR2 (germline): MNHNS, SASEGT. This CDR3 is 14 amino acids long. With V trimmed by 1 base and J by 7 bases, 6 bases remained unmatched.

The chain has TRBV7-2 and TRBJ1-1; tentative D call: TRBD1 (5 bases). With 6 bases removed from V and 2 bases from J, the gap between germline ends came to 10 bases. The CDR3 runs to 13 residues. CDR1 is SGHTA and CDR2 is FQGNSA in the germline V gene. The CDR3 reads CASRIDSNTEAFF. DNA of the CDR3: TGTGCCAGCAGGATCGACAGTAACACTGAAGCTTTCTTT.